The 32 T cell receptor beta chains below come from one sample, sequenced in a study of resident and recirculating memory T cells in vitiligo. Profiling relied on immunoSEQ multiplex PCR, and the TCRdb table lists in-frame clones only, not all of them. The sample includes tens of thousands of clones, about 90% of them seen just once. Sequencing was performed on blood. The receptors were gathered from a male donor with vitiligo.

The rearrangement uses TRBV7-6 and TRBJ2-1; 7 nucleotides match TRBD2. V was pared by 1 base and J by 8 bases, with 8 bases of the junction left unmatched. CDR1 and CDR2 from the germline V gene are SGHVS and FNYEAQ. CDR3 length: 15 residues. CDR3 sequence: CASSLEPGGRYEQFF. The CDR3 coding sequence is TGTGCCAGCAGCTTAGAGCCGGGAGGCAGATATGAGCAGTTCTTC.

The V and J genes are TRBV5-1 and TRBJ2-5; TRBD1 aligns across 9 bases. The CDR3 spans 14 residues. The germline V gene has CDR1 SGHRS and CDR2 YFSETQ. J lost 3 bases, V lost 2 bases, and 2 bases had no gene match. In nucleotides, the CDR3 is TGCGCCAGCAGCTTAGACAGGGGGGAAGAGACCCAGTACTTC. Translated: CASSLDRGEETQYF.

This chain's CDR3 is CASSKDSDYEQYF. The CDR3 region has the DNA TGTGCCAGCAGTAAGGACAGCGACTACGAGCAGTACTTC. V usage is TRBV28 and J usage is TRBJ2-7; possible D gene TRBD1, 6 bases. CDR1 MDHEN and CDR2 SYDVKM come from the germline V gene. V shed 5 bases and J shed 3 bases, with 11 bases lying between them. CDR3 length equals 13 residues.

The chain joins TRBV4-3 to TRBJ2-4, with D possibly TRBD2 on 6 matching bases. Trimming stripped 3 bases from V and 1 base from J, with 13 bases between. Germline V gives CDR1 LGHNA, CDR2 YSLEER. The CDR3 runs to 16 residues. The CDR3: CASSHSWRDAKNIQYF. The CDR3 DNA follows: TGCGCCAGCAGCCATAGTTGGAGGGATGCCAAAAACATTCAGTACTTC.

J is TRBJ1-2 and V is TRBV27, with 8 bases aligning to TRBD1. The CDR3 covers 13 residues. The germline CDR1 and CDR2 sequences are MNHEY and SMNVEV (reference sequence). J was trimmed by 8 bases and V by 5 bases; bases with no gene match: 7. The CDR3 region has the DNA TGTGCCAGCAGTCCCTCGACAGGGGAAGGCTACACCTTC. It codes for CASSPSTGEGYTF.

This chain connects TRBV30 to TRBJ1-5; D may be TRBD1 (6 bases). V was trimmed by 2 bases and J by 6 bases, leaving 11 bases between them. The CDR3 is 13 residues long. Germline lookup yields CDR1 GTSNPN and CDR2 SVGIG (reference sequence). The DNA of the CDR3 is TGTGCCTGGAGTCTTACAGGGAGTCAGCCCCAGCATTTT. Protein product: CAWSLTGSQPQHF.

The gene calls are TRBV5-1 and TRBJ2-3, with D unresolved. V lost 4 bases, J lost 0 bases, and 15 bases lay in between. Germline CDR1 and CDR2: SGHRS and YFSETQ. The CDR3 runs to 16 residues. The CDR3 sequence: CASSGKQPSSTDTQYF. CDR3 DNA sequence: TGCGCCAGCAGCGGAAAACAGCCTTCTAGCACAGATACGCAGTATTTT.

This chain connects TRBV30 to TRBJ2-7; D might be TRBD2 (6 bases). The germline V and J ends were trimmed by 0 bases and 1 base, with 7 bases remaining between them. CDR1 and CDR2 (germline): GTSNPN, SVGIG (reference sequence). This CDR3 is built from 13 residues. The CDR3 protein is CAWSVRGSYEQYF. The CDR3 bases are TGTGCCTGGAGTGTACGGGGGTCCTACGAGCAGTACTTC.

The chain uses TRBV6-6 and TRBJ2-1, with TRBD2 matching 9 bases. With 7 bases clipped from V and 12 bases from J, the junction kept 16 bases outside the gene matches. Germline CDR1 is MNHNY and CDR2 is SVGAGI (reference sequence). The CDR3 is 15 amino acids. The CDR3 reads CASTAAGTSSFGQFF. As DNA, the CDR3 is TGTGCCAGCACCGCCGCCGGGACTAGCTCGTTTGGGCAGTTCTTC.

The J gene is TRBJ1-1, the V gene TRBV11-2; 7 bases map to TRBD1. CDR3 length: 14 amino acids. Germline CDR1 is SGHAT and CDR2 is FQNNGV. The J segment lost 0 bases and the V segment lost 2 bases, leaving 0 bases of the junction unmatched. Here the CDR3 reads CASSLQGVNTEAFF. CDR3 bases: TGTGCCAGCAGCTTACAGGGGGTGAACACTGAAGCTTTCTTT.

V and J are TRBV11-2 and TRBJ2-5; TRBD2 is a possible D gene (6 bases). The germline V gene encodes CDR1 SGHAT and CDR2 FQNNGV. The CDR3 consists of 14 residues. V gave up 5 bases and J gave up 4 bases, with 14 bases separating them. The CDR3 DNA reads TGTGCCAGCAGCCGTAGCGGAGGGGTAGAGACCCAGTACTTC. This encodes CASSRSGGVETQYF.

The chain couples TRBV27 to TRBJ2-7; 12 bases are a match to TRBD2. V was pared by 4 bases and J by 7 bases, with 8 bases of the junction left unmatched. Germline V CDR1 and CDR2: MNHEY, SMNVEV (reference sequence). This CDR3 has 15 amino acids. CDR3 bases: TGTGCCAGCAGTTCCACTAGCGGGAGGTTAGAGGAGCAGTACTTC. It codes for CASSSTSGRLEEQYF.

The chain combines TRBV29-1 with TRBJ2-1; 7 bases are a match to TRBD2. This CDR3 region has 15 residues. CDR1 and CDR2 (germline): SQVTM, ANQGSEA. V trimming: 3 bases; J trimming: 6 bases; junction bases outside the gene matches: 11. CDR3 sequence: CSVETRWGLINEQFF. The CDR3 DNA reads TGCAGCGTTGAGACTAGATGGGGACTAATCAATGAGCAGTTCTTC.

The rearrangement joins TRBV5-1 to TRBJ2-2, with D unresolved. The CDR3 is made up of 14 amino acids. Trimming pared 4 bases from V and 0 bases from J, leaving 7 bases between. The germline V gene encodes CDR1 SGHRS and CDR2 YFSETQ. Written as DNA, the CDR3 is TGCGCCAGCAGCGTATTCTCGAACACCGGGGAGCTGTTTTTT. Amino acids: CASSVFSNTGELFF.

CDR3 nucleotides: TGTGCCAGCGTATATGAGGGACTAGCGGGATTGGGGGAGCAGTTCTTC. Protein: CASVYEGLAGLGEQFF. The genes are TRBV28 and TRBJ2-1; 13 bases are a match to TRBD2. The length of the CDR3 is 16 residues. V lost 8 bases and J lost 10; bases outside the gene matches: 14. In germline, CDR1 is MDHEN, CDR2 SYDVKM.

CDR3 in DNA: TGTGCCAGTAGTATAGCCCGGGGAGAGACCCAGTACTTC. This codes for CASSIARGETQYF. The J gene is TRBJ2-5, the V gene TRBV19; D is possibly TRBD2 (5 bases). The CDR3 totals 13 residues. Germline assignment: CDR1 LNHDA and CDR2 SQIVND (reference sequence). V was cut by 1 base and J by 4 bases, with 7 bases left in between.

The gene calls are TRBV4-1 and TRBJ2-3; 12 bases are shared with TRBD2. Looked up from germline, CDR1 is MGHRA and CDR2 is YSYEKL. The CDR3 is 18 residues long. V dropped 0 bases and J dropped 3; count of bases not matched to a gene: 7. The CDR3 sequence: CASSQEPGLAGLTDTQYF. CDR3 in DNA: TGCGCCAGCAGCCAAGAACCCGGACTAGCGGGGCTAACAGATACGCAGTATTTT.

This clone is a singleton in its sample. The rearrangement joins TRBV7-9 to TRBJ2-3, with unresolved D. CDR1 and CDR2 from the germline V gene are SEHNR and FQNEAQ (reference sequence). V lost 3 bases and J lost 2, with 12 bases in between. This CDR3 has 15 amino acids. The CDR3 DNA reads TGTGCCAGCAGCTTCCAAGCAAGTCCCACAGATACGCAGTATTTT. It codes for CASSFQASPTDTQYF.

This sequence joins TRBV5-1 and TRBJ2-5; D is possibly TRBD2 (6 bases). The CDR3 has 15 residues. V shed 0 bases and J shed 6 bases, with 15 bases lying between them. Germline CDR1 reads SGHRS; CDR2 reads YFSETQ. The DNA for the CDR3 is TGCGCCAGCAGCTTGGCCGGGACTTTCCTGAAGACCCAGTACTTC. It translates to CASSLAGTFLKTQYF.

The rearrangement uses TRBV7-6 and TRBJ1-3; 9 bases align to TRBD1. J lost 1 base, V lost 5 bases, and 6 bases had no gene match. The CDR3 contains 16 residues. The germline CDR1 and CDR2 sequences are SGHVS and FNYEAQ. CDR3 DNA sequence: TGTGCCAGCAGCACTAGGGACAGGGTATCTGGAAACACCATATATTTT. It yields the protein CASSTRDRVSGNTIYF.

The chain has TRBV10-3 and TRBJ1-1; D remains ambiguous. V lost 5 bases, J lost 5 bases, and 24 bases lay in between. Germline V gene data show CDR1 as ENHRY and CDR2 as SYGVKD. This CDR3 comprises 17 residues. CDR3 bases: TGTGCCATCAGTTCTCAGGAAGCTCAAACCGGGGAGACTGAAGCTTTCTTT. This translates into CAISSQEAQTGETEAFF.

Only one count was recorded for this clone. This sequence joins TRBV7-3 and TRBJ2-3; the D is unclear. The CDR3 length is 14 residues. Trimming took off 4 bases at V and 0 bases at J, with 8 bases between the two ends. Germline lookup yields CDR1 SGHTA and CDR2 FQGTGA. CDR3 coding DNA: TGTGCCAGCAGCTCCCGGTCTAGCACAGATACGCAGTATTTT. Translation: CASSSRSSTDTQYF.

This chain connects TRBV27 to TRBJ2-7; 12 positions agree with TRBD2. The CDR3 contains 14 residues. V lost 7 bases, J lost 5 bases, and 6 bases stayed unmatched. Germline lookup yields CDR1 MNHEY and CDR2 SMNVEV (reference sequence). The CDR3 DNA is TGTGCCAGCAAAAAAGGACTAGCGGGAAACGAGCAGTACTTC. It translates to CASKKGLAGNEQYF.

This sequence joins TRBV29-1 and TRBJ1-2; D remains unclear. Trimming pared 5 bases from V and 1 base from J, leaving 11 bases between. Germline V gene data show CDR1 as SQVTM and CDR2 as ANQGSEA. The CDR3 spans 13 residues. The CDR3 region is CSVRGDVNYGYTF. As DNA, the CDR3 is TGCAGCGTTCGGGGAGACGTTAACTATGGCTACACCTTC.

The rearrangement joins TRBV5-4 to TRBJ1-1; D perhaps matches TRBD1 (5 bases). The CDR3 spans 15 residues. Per germline, CDR1 SGHNT and CDR2 YYREEE (reference sequence). With 0 bases removed from V and 0 bases from J, the gap between germline ends came to 9 bases. This CDR3 reads CASSLGQDMNTEAFF. DNA for the CDR3: TGTGCCAGCAGCTTGGGGCAGGACATGAACACTGAAGCTTTCTTT. Full variable domain (missing parts from reference TRBV5-4 and TRBJ1-1): ETGVTQSPTHLIKTRGQQVTLRCSSQSGHNTVSWYQQALGQGPQFIFQYYREEENGRGNFPPRFSGLQFPNYSSELNVNALELDDSALYLCASSLGQDMNTEAFFGQGTRLTVV.

This sequence joins TRBV11-2 and TRBJ1-1, with a possible D match to TRBD1 (6 bases). The CDR3 runs to 15 residues. Germline values: CDR1 SGHAT, CDR2 FQNNGV. V gave up 7 bases and J gave up 4 bases, with 19 bases separating them. The CDR3 DNA reads as TGTGCCAGCACCCCCAACCGGGACACAACCACTGAAGCTTTCTTT. Translation gives CASTPNRDTTTEAFF.

This clone came up once. The V and J genes are TRBV30 and TRBJ2-3; D uncertain. The CDR3 has 13 residues. The ends were cut back, 0 bases at V and 2 bases at J, with 6 bases in the middle. Germline CDR1 and CDR2: GTSNPN and SVGIG (reference sequence). CDR3 amino acids: CAWSVLSTDTQYF. CDR3 nucleotides: TGTGCCTGGAGTGTACTCTCCACAGATACGCAGTATTTT.

This sequence joins TRBV4-1 and TRBJ2-7, with D perhaps TRBD2 (5 bases). CDR3 length: 16 amino acids. Trimming shortened V by 0 bases and J by 4 bases, and 16 bases separated the two germline ends. CDR1 is MGHRA, CDR2 YSYEKL, per germline. In DNA form, the CDR3 reads TGCGCCAGCAGCCAAGAGGAGAGGGTCGGCCTATACGAGCAGTACTTC. Translating it yields CASSQEERVGLYEQYF.

This chain links TRBV4-1 with TRBJ1-5, with D perhaps matching TRBD1 (6 bases). The V end lost 4 bases, the J end lost 1 base, and 11 bases lay between the germline ends. The CDR3 loop spans 15 amino acids. Germline V lookup: CDR1 MGHRA, CDR2 YSYEKL. The CDR3 region is CASSRGTGSNQPQHF. The CDR3 DNA follows: TGCGCCAGCAGCCGAGGAACAGGGAGCAATCAGCCCCAGCATTTT.

The chain combines TRBV5-3 with TRBJ1-2; a weak D match, TRBD1 (6 bases). TRBV5-3 is classed as an ORF, of uncertain function. The V end lost 4 bases, the J end lost 4 bases, and 8 bases lay between the germline ends. The CDR3 is 12 residues long. The CDR3 loop reads CARSRTVYGYTF. The CDR3 region has the DNA TGTGCCAGAAGCCGGACAGTCTATGGCTACACCTTC.

This chain connects TRBV5-1 to TRBJ1-1, with 10 bases identical to TRBD1. V shed 4 bases, J shed 5 bases, and the junction held 5 bases outside the gene matches. Germline V gives CDR1 SGHRS, CDR2 YFSETQ. CDR3 size: 14 residues. DNA for the CDR3: TGCGCCAGCAGCAGGGACAGGGGTCGGACTGAAGCTTTCTTT. Residues: CASSRDRGRTEAFF.

The DNA for the CDR3 is TGTGCCAGTAGCCTAGCGGAGCCTTACAATGAGCAGTTCTTC. This sequence encodes CASSLAEPYNEQFF. This rearrangement joins TRBV19 to TRBJ2-1; 7 bases fit TRBD2. Germline CDR1 LNHDA, CDR2 SQIVND (reference sequence). The CDR3 totals 14 residues. With 6 bases clipped from V and 4 bases from J, the junction kept 6 bases outside the gene matches.